The 18 T cell receptor beta chains in this list originate from one sample, sequenced in a study of blood T cell repertoires in COVID-19. Assay: immunoSEQ multiplex PCR; the TCRdb copy retains only in-frame clones and omits some. The sample holds some 150,000 clones, 76% seen once. The sequencing input was peripheral blood. These receptors were collected from a woman of 80 years or more with active or convalescent COVID-19.

V usage is TRBV10-3 and J usage is TRBJ2-5, with TRBD1 identical over 10 bases. The germline CDR1 and CDR2 sequences are ENHRY and SYGVKD. This CDR3 spans 14 amino acids. V was pared by 6 bases and J by 3 bases, with 4 bases of the junction left unmatched. The CDR3 loop is CAIRGQGFEETQYF. The DNA for the CDR3 is TGTGCCATCAGGGGACAGGGGTTTGAAGAGACCCAGTACTTC.

The CDR3 DNA sequence: TGTGCCAGCAGTCCGAGCGGGGAACTCGGAACGGAGCAGTTCTTC. Translated: CASSPSGELGTEQFF. The J gene is TRBJ2-1, the V gene TRBV6-6, with TRBD2 matching 7 bases. J lost 10 bases, V lost 5 bases, and 14 bases had no gene match. Germline V CDR1 and CDR2: MNHNY, SVGAGI (reference sequence). The CDR3 consists of 15 residues.

This chain joins TRBV27 and TRBJ2-7; D may be TRBD1 (7 bases). CDR3 size: 14 residues. Trimming left V 5 bases short and J 7 bases short, with 18 bases between. The germline CDR1 and CDR2 sequences are MNHEY and SMNVEV (reference sequence). The DNA for the CDR3 is TGTGCCAGCAGTGGGCGGGACAGAACATTGGAGCAGTACTTC. This encodes CASSGRDRTLEQYF.

Details on this clone: One base away lies a much larger clone, so this may be a sequencing read error. The J gene is TRBJ1-5, the V gene TRBV15; D remains unclear. Germline CDR1 reads LNHNV; CDR2 reads YYDKDF (reference sequence). The CDR3 runs to 15 residues. CDR3 in amino acids: CTTSREQYSNQPQHF. The DNA for the CDR3 is TGTACCACCAGCAGAGAACAGTATAGCAATCAGCCCCAGCATTTT.

The chain couples TRBV11-2 to TRBJ2-5, with D unresolved. The germline V gene has CDR1 SGHAT and CDR2 FQNNGV. This CDR3 contains 18 residues. V gave up 3 bases and J gave up 2 bases, with 22 bases separating them. The CDR3: CASSFFSLTATFQETQYF. As DNA, the CDR3 is TGTGCCAGCAGCTTCTTTTCGCTAACAGCCACCTTTCAAGAGACCCAGTACTTC.

This clone has a handful of counts. CDR3 sequence reads: CASSRIAGSTNTIYF. The CDR3 nucleotides read TGTGCCAGCAGCCGTATCGCGGGAAGTACGAACACCATATATTTT. The rearrangement joins TRBV7-2 to TRBJ1-3, with D hard to call. The CDR3 runs 15 residues. Trimming pared 5 bases from V and 7 bases from J, leaving 18 bases between. Germline V gives CDR1 SGHTA, CDR2 FQGNSA.

V and J are TRBV30 and TRBJ2-3, with 9 nucleotides matching TRBD2. The CDR3 consists of 16 residues. From germline, CDR1 is GTSNPN and CDR2 SVGIG (reference sequence). Trimming removed 1 base from V and 4 bases from J; junction bases left unmatched: 9. As DNA, the CDR3 is TGTGCCTGGAGTGAGGGGAGCGGGGGGAGAGCAGATACGCAGTATTTT. Protein sequence: CAWSEGSGGRADTQYF.

The chain uses TRBV6-5 and TRBJ2-2, with 7 nucleotides matching TRBD1. CDR3 length: 15 amino acids. V lost 8 bases, J lost 6 bases, and 12 bases stayed unmatched. CDR1 MNHEY and CDR2 SVGAGI come from the germline V gene. In DNA form, the CDR3 reads TGTGCCAGCGGACAAGCTACAGGGGTCCCCGGGGAGCTGTTTTTT. As protein: CASGQATGVPGELFF.

V and J are TRBV6-1 and TRBJ2-7; tentative D call: TRBD1 (5 bases). Trimming left V 1 base short and J 4 bases short, with 14 bases between. The CDR3 spans 15 residues. CDR1 and CDR2 (germline): MNHNS, SASEGT. The CDR3 sequence: CASSEEGDREYEQYF. CDR3 nucleotides: TGTGCCAGCAGTGAAGAAGGTGACAGAGAATACGAGCAGTACTTC.

The DNA for the CDR3 is TGTGCCAGCAGTTTATTTTCTAGGGGGGGAGGAGGCTACACCTTC. This gives the protein CASSLFSRGGGGYTF. This rearrangement joins TRBV28 to TRBJ1-2; possibly TRBD1 for D (6 bases). The CDR3 is 15 residues long. Germline lookup yields CDR1 MDHEN and CDR2 SYDVKM. V lost 1 base to trimming and J lost 8 bases, with 17 bases between them.

The rearrangement joins TRBV5-8 to TRBJ2-7, with a tentative D call TRBD1 (6 bases). Trimming cost V 0 bases and J 6 bases, with 16 bases left between them. The CDR3 runs to 15 residues. Germline V gene data show CDR1 as SGHTS and CDR2 as YDEGEE. CDR3 loop: CASSLEGVGTPEQYF. Written as DNA, the CDR3 is TGTGCCAGCAGCTTGGAGGGGGTCGGGACCCCCGAGCAGTACTTC.

A few counts support this clone. V usage is TRBV5-1 and J usage is TRBJ1-3, with TRBD1 identical over 8 bases. Germline V CDR1 and CDR2: SGHRS, YFSETQ. The CDR3 is 14 residues long. V lost 4 bases, J lost 7 bases, and 7 bases stayed unmatched. This CDR3 is CASSLDRGGNTIYF. CDR3 coding DNA: TGCGCCAGCAGCCTCGACAGGGGCGGGAACACCATATATTTT.

V usage is TRBV19 and J usage is TRBJ1-5; 9 nucleotides agree with TRBD1. V was clipped by 7 bases and J by 6 bases; unmatched bases: 16. CDR3 length: 17 amino acids. Germline V lookup: CDR1 LNHDA, CDR2 SQIVND (reference sequence). The CDR3 loop is CASTKRQGVRRFQPQHF. CDR3 sequence (DNA): TGTGCCAGTACCAAGAGACAGGGGGTACGCCGCTTTCAGCCCCAGCATTTT.

The sample holds a few counts of this clone. This chain joins TRBV3-1 (or the pseudogene TRBV3-2) and TRBJ2-4; D gene ambiguous. V was shortened by 0 bases and J by 1 base, with 16 bases between the two germline ends. There are 18 residues in the CDR3. CDR1 is LGHDT, CDR2 YNNKEL, per germline (reference sequence). The CDR3 reads CASSQDTTLGVAKNIQYF. The CDR3 DNA sequence: TGTGCCAGCAGCCAAGATACAACCCTAGGTGTGGCCAAAAACATTCAGTACTTC.

This clone was detected a few times. The chain is built from TRBV9 and TRBJ2-6; D is undetermined. Looked up from germline, CDR1 is SGDLS and CDR2 is YYNGEE. The CDR3 consists of 14 residues. V was trimmed by 3 bases and J by 4 bases, leaving 8 bases between them. The CDR3 DNA is TGTGCCAGCAGCGGTTTGGAGGGGGCCAACGTCCTGACTTTC. As protein: CASSGLEGANVLTF.

This sequence joins TRBV14 and TRBJ2-2; possible D gene TRBD1, 6 bases. Deletions cut 4 bases from V and 3 bases from J, with 15 bases between. Germline CDR1 SGHDN, CDR2 FVKESK. The CDR3 runs to 16 residues. CDR3 sequence: CASSRVRGRYTGELFF. CDR3 in DNA: TGTGCCAGCAGCCGAGTTAGGGGGAGATACACCGGGGAGCTGTTTTTT.

J is TRBJ1-2 and V is TRBV15; tentatively, D is TRBD1 (6 bases). The CDR3 consists of 14 residues. The V and J ends lost 1 base and 8 bases respectively, with 14 bases between them. Looked up from germline, CDR1 is LNHNV and CDR2 is YYDKDF (reference sequence). The CDR3 coding sequence is TGTGCCACCAGCAGAGGGGCAGGGGCTGGAGGCTACACCTTC. Encoded protein: CATSRGAGAGGYTF. Variable domain in full (rest from reference TRBV15 and TRBJ1-2): DAMVIQNPRYQVTQFGKPVTLSCSQTLNHNVMYWYQQKSSQAPKLLFHYYDKDFNNEADTPDNFQSRRPNTSFCFLDIRSPGLGDTAMYLCATSRGAGAGGYTFGSGTRLTVV.

The chain links TRBV6-5 to TRBJ2-7; 12 bases align to TRBD1. The CDR3 is 15 residues long. V trimming: 7 bases; J trimming: 4 bases; junction bases outside the gene matches: 8. CDR1 MNHEY and CDR2 SVGAGI come from the germline V gene. The CDR3, as DNA: TGTGCCAGCACTCCGGGACAGGGGGCGGCGTACGAGCAGTACTTC. Protein product: CASTPGQGAAYEQYF.